This T cell receptor beta chain comes out of a study of PD-L1 blockade in urothelial cancer (dated 2017 in TCRdb). Study-wide context: All patients started therapy at some point between 2014 and 2016 and received atezolizumab 1,200 mg intravenously every 3 weeks. About 85% of the roughly 29 patients were males with bladder-origin urothelial cancer, and about 60% of the 29 reported a prior smoking history. An ECOG performance status of 0 or 1 was recorded for the patients, and 0 to 3 prior chemotherapy regimens had been received by the patients. Blood samples were analyzed at two time points: 3 weeks after treatment start (second dose) and 6 weeks after treatment start. Blood samples gave median yields of about 150,000 T cells and approximately 80,000 unique TCRs, along with a median clonality of approximately 0.084. An exploratory multi-omic analysis was conducted of the somatic, immune and clinical correlates of response to PD-L1 blockade with atezolizumab in urothelial cancer. TCR sequencing covered pretreatment tumor samples and matched, serially collected peripheral blood taken before and after atezolizumab treatment. Durable clinical benefit meant progression-free survival longer than 6 months, and TCR features were also tested against progression-free and overall survival. In the same patients, whole exome sequencing and RNA sequencing of pretreatment tumors were performed in addition to TCR sequencing. About 10 patients reached durable clinical benefit, while 20 or so patients did not. Twenty-nine patients had pretreatment blood TCR-seq, about 24 had at least one posttreatment blood collection, and about 24 had tumor TCR-seq.

In light of the paper, this sample's time point label describes: pretreatment peripheral blood. The cohort comprised approximately 30 patients with locally advanced or metastatic urothelial carcinoma treated at Memorial Sloan Kettering on a trial protocol. Peripheral blood mononuclear cells were collected pretreatment and during treatment, with between 1 and 8 total time points obtained per patient. The Qiagen DNeasy Blood extraction kit was used to purify genomic DNA from total PBMCs and tumor samples. Collected pretreatment and during treatment, PBMCs were isolated and stored as previously described. What the authors observed across the whole study: Patients with durable benefit showed greater expansion of tumor-associated TCR clones in peripheral blood 3 weeks after starting treatment (n of about 20, p = 0.022). Small sample size (n ≈ 28) and many exploratory analyses mean the results are intended to be hypothesis-generating. Improved progression-free and overall survival was associated with having pretreatment peripheral blood TCR clonality below the median.

Each PCR received spiked-in synthetic TCR analog templates so that absolute template abundance could be estimated from read counts. The immunoSEQ assay used bias-controlled V and J gene primers to amplify TCRbeta CDR3 regions from genomic DNA. Sequencing of rearranged TCRbeta segments was performed at approximately 20X coverage. In the original analysis: Sequencing errors were corrected by clustering and CDR3s were annotated against IMGT to assign V, D and J genes. Out-of-frame and stop-codon sequences were excluded, and only productive TCRbeta rearrangements were used in downstream analyses. To compute clonality, Shannon entropy was normalized by the log of the number of unique productive sequences and then subtracted from one. Fisher's exact test with Benjamini-Hochberg correction, using a cutoff of adjusted p below 0.01, was how clones that differed between time points or between blood and tumor were identified. Imported from immuneACCESS, the table was reduced by TCRdb to in-frame sequences with V and J called. These copies leave out some clones; in studies compared against another copy, an unresolved V gene accounts for under half, and the cause of the remainder is not known. V, J and clone size are taken as reported in that table, and D and trimming were inferred from the DNA itself. The table for this sample lists about 72,000 clones; approximately 83% of them were counted only once. More than 13% of the sample is taken by the ten largest.

This clone has only one observation. The target of this receptor is not known. The sample holds no much larger clone one base away, and base qualities are not on file. Trimming at the junction amounts to 5 bases on V and 3 bases on J, and the germline ends lie 14 bases apart. The CDR3, cysteine through phenylalanine, is 14 amino acids long. Just CDR3 DNA is preserved here, 42 bases in frame from base 1. Reading the germline V gene (reference sequence) gives CDR1 SEHNR and CDR2 FQNEAQ. The material was PBMCs, obtained around atezolizumab (anti-PD-L1) treatment. This sequence originates from a man between 60 and 70 years old with urothelial cancer. The rearrangement joined TRBV7-9 to TRBJ2-7; the D gene is perhaps TRBD2, from 7 matching bases. Here is the DNA: TGTGCCAGCAGCCCCAAAGGGGGGGTCTACGAGCAGTACTTC. Translated, it gives CASSPKGGVYEQYF.